Each of the 5 T cell receptor beta chains below was sequenced from the same sample in a study of blood T cell repertoires in COVID-19. Some clones are missing from TCRdb's copy, which holds only in-frame ones; the method was immunoSEQ multiplex PCR. The sample lists roughly 100,000 clones, 65% to 90% occurring once. Material: peripheral blood. The source of these receptors is a man older than 75 with acute or convalescent COVID-19.

The gene calls are TRBV5-8 and TRBJ2-2, with D uncertain. The CDR3 consists of 15 residues. Germline V gene data show CDR1 as SGHTS and CDR2 as YDEGEE. Deletions cut 4 bases from V and 0 bases from J, with 10 bases between. Written as DNA, the CDR3 is TGTGCCAGCAGCCATAGTAATCCGAACACCGGGGAGCTGTTTTTT. Its translation is CASSHSNPNTGELFF.

J is TRBJ2-2 and V is TRBV29-1, with a tentative D call TRBD2 (7 bases). The V end lost 6 bases, the J end lost 7 bases, and 24 bases lay between the germline ends. Germline V gene data show CDR1 as SQVTM and CDR2 as ANQGSEA. The CDR3 consists of 16 residues. CDR3 sequence: CSVAQVGGALVGELFF. In DNA, the CDR3 is TGCAGCGTCGCCCAGGTGGGGGGGGCGCTGGTCGGGGAGCTGTTTTTT.

The chain links TRBV2 to TRBJ2-1, with 9 bases lining up with TRBD2. The CDR3 runs to 16 residues. V gave up 6 bases and J gave up 9 bases; unmatched junction bases: 15. Germline values: CDR1 SNHLY, CDR2 FYNNEI. CDR3 nucleotide sequence: TGTGCCAGCAGCGACGTGGGGACTAGCAACGGCGGTGAGCAGTTCTTC. It translates to CASSDVGTSNGGEQFF.

The chain carries TRBV5-1 and TRBJ2-1; 12 bases fit TRBD2. V was pared by 4 bases and J by 5 bases, with 13 bases of the junction left unmatched. Germline assignment: CDR1 SGHRS and CDR2 YFSETQ. CDR3 length equals 18 residues. The CDR3 region has the DNA TGCGCCAGCAGCCCAGGTGGTCTAGCGGGAGGGCCTAACAATGAGCAGTTCTTC. It codes for CASSPGGLAGGPNNEQFF.

The chain has TRBV7-8 and TRBJ2-7; D ambiguous. Germline CDR1 SGHVS, CDR2 FQNEAQ. V lost 1 base and J lost 3, with 7 bases in between. CDR3 length: 13 residues. The CDR3 DNA is TGTGCCAGCAGCTTAGAAGCTGTCTACGAGCAGTACTTC. This codes for CASSLEAVYEQYF.